The 19 T cell receptor beta chains listed next were all sequenced from one sample in a study of T cells in Graves' hyperthyroidism and ophthalmopathy. TCR beta CDR3 region amplification was performed from RNA transcripts. A set of HTBI primers served as the primers for a first-round RT-PCR of the TCR CDR3. TCRdb re-derived calls from the multiplex PCR reads in MiXCR, one entry per CDR3 protein. Counted here are roughly 700,000 distinct CDR3 sequences, roughly 17% occurring once; the ten biggest clones make up around 15%. Material: blood. Receptor source: a man aged 50 or older with Graves' hyperthyroidism.

The V and J genes are TRBV19 and TRBJ1-2, with a weak D call TRBD1 (5 bases). The germline V and J ends were trimmed by 2 bases and 2 bases, with 12 bases remaining between them. The CDR3 has 15 residues. Germline V gives CDR1 LNHDA, CDR2 SQIVND (reference sequence). The CDR3 is CASSILGRGNYGYTF. CDR3 DNA sequence: TGTGCCAGTAGTATACTTGGAAGGGGAAACTATGGCTACACCTTC. Full variable domain (rest looked up from reference TRBV19 and TRBJ1-2): DGGITQSPKYLFRKEGQNVTLSCEQNLNHDAMYWYRQDPGQGLRLIYYSQIVNDFQKGDIAEGYSVSREKKESFPLTVTSAQKNPTAFYLCASSILGRGNYGYTFGSGTRLTVV.

The chain employs TRBV13 and TRBJ2-7; D is perhaps TRBD1 or TRBD2 (5 bases each). V was pared by 5 bases and J by 4 bases, with 18 bases between. CDR1 and CDR2 from the germline V gene are PRHDT and FYEKMQ (reference sequence). The CDR3 length is 15 residues. CDR3 nucleotides: TGTGCCAGCAGCCGAACGGGACGGCAACCTTACGAGCAGTACTTC. Protein: CASSRTGRQPYEQYF.

There are many counts of this clonotype. This chain uses TRBV30 with TRBJ2-2; D remains ambiguous. Germline loops: CDR1 GTSNPN, CDR2 SVGIG (reference sequence). The V end lost 2 bases, the J end lost 1 base, and 2 bases lay between the germline ends. The CDR3 sequence is 12 residues long. CDR3 nucleotides: TGTGCCTGGAGTAAGAACACCGGGGAGCTGTTTTTT. Its protein product is CAWSKNTGELFF.

The chain links TRBV5-1 to TRBJ2-1; D is unclear. CDR3 size: 16 residues. Trimming shortened V by 0 bases and J by 1 base, and 11 bases separated the two germline ends. Per the germline V gene, CDR1 is SGHRS and CDR2 is YFSETQ. CDR3: CASSLETGRSYNEQFF. CDR3 nucleotides: TGCGCCAGCAGCTTGGAAACCGGAAGGTCCTACAATGAGCAGTTCTTC.

This clonotype was recorded at least ten times. This chain connects TRBV7-6 to TRBJ2-3; no clear D. Trimming took off 1 base at V and 3 bases at J, with 11 bases between the two ends. Germline lookup yields CDR1 SGHVS and CDR2 FNYEAQ. The CDR3 length is 15 residues. The CDR3 sequence: CASSLEIQRTDTQYF. CDR3 sequence (DNA): TGTGCCAGCAGCTTAGAAATTCAGCGAACAGATACGCAGTATTTT. The full variable domain, completed using reference TRBV7-6 and TRBJ2-3, is GAGVSQSPRYKVTKRGQDVALRCDPISGHVSLYWYRQALGQGPEFLTYFNYEAQQDKSGLPNDRFSAERPEGSISTLTIQRTEQRDSAMYRCASSLEIQRTDTQYFGPGTRLTVL.

This chain joins TRBV19 and TRBJ2-7, with D hard to call. The length of the CDR3 is 14 residues. The germline V and J ends were trimmed by 1 base and 4 bases, with 11 bases remaining between them. CDR1 and CDR2 (germline): LNHDA, SQIVND (reference sequence). Here the CDR3 reads CASSIVGVEYEQYF. CDR3 coding DNA: TGTGCCAGTAGTATAGTTGGGGTGGAGTACGAGCAGTACTTC. The full variable domain, its missing parts supplied by reference TRBV19 and TRBJ2-7, is DGGITQSPKYLFRKEGQNVTLSCEQNLNHDAMYWYRQDPGQGLRLIYYSQIVNDFQKGDIAEGYSVSREKKESFPLTVTSAQKNPTAFYLCASSIVGVEYEQYFGPGTRLTVT.

The sample holds a few counts of this clonotype. This sequence joins TRBV12-3 or TRBV12-4 and TRBJ2-2, with TRBD1 matching 7 bases. There are 13 residues in the CDR3. After removal of 7 bases from V and 5 bases from J, the junction contained 4 bases not matched to a gene. The CDR3 sequence: CASKKQGTGELFF. The CDR3 nucleotides read TGTGCCAGCAAAAAACAGGGGACCGGGGAGCTGTTTTTT.

This clonotype was found a few times. The genes are TRBV29-1 and TRBJ2-7; maybe TRBD2 (5 bases). The germline V gene encodes CDR1 SQVTM and CDR2 ANQGSEA. With 3 bases removed from V and 6 bases from J, the gap between germline ends came to 9 bases. The CDR3 covers 11 residues. The CDR3 nucleotides are TGCAGCGTTGACGGGATGGGCGAGCAGTACTTC. As protein: CSVDGMGEQYF.

CDR3 DNA: TGTGCCAGAAGAACCGGGACGGATTTCTACGAGCAGTACTTC. Protein: CARRTGTDFYEQYF. The rearrangement joins TRBV6-2 or TRBV6-3 to TRBJ2-7; D may correspond to TRBD1 or TRBD2 (5 bases each). This CDR3 contains 14 residues. Germline values: CDR1 MNHEY, CDR2 SVGEGT. Between the trimmed V and J ends, which lost 9 bases and 3 bases, there was a span of 18 bases.

Ten or more counts support this clonotype. The chain has TRBV29-1 and TRBJ2-7, with D tentatively TRBD1 (6 bases). Germline V gives CDR1 SQVTM, CDR2 ANQGSEA. The CDR3 loop spans 14 amino acids. V lost 0 bases, J lost 3 bases, and 12 bases lay in between. CDR3 bases: TGCAGCGTTGAAGAACCGACAGGCCACTACGAGCAGTACTTC. Translation gives CSVEEPTGHYEQYF.

The sample holds a few counts of this clonotype. The chain carries TRBV12-3 or TRBV12-4 and TRBJ1-4; possibly TRBD1 for D (6 bases). This CDR3 is 14 amino acids long. The ends were cut back, 7 bases at V and 2 bases at J, with 11 bases in the middle. CDR3 bases: TGTGCCAGCAATCCGGGACACACTAATGAAAAACTGTTTTTT. Translation gives CASNPGHTNEKLFF.

This clonotype was picked up many times. V usage is TRBV11-2 and J usage is TRBJ2-2; D remains unclear. The CDR3 is made up of 15 amino acids. Trimming took off 1 base at V and 2 bases at J, with 8 bases between the two ends. CDR1 is SGHAT and CDR2 is FQNNGV in the germline V gene. The DNA of the CDR3 is TGTGCCAGCAGCTTAGTACTACAAAACACCGGGGAGCTGTTTTTT. Translated, it gives CASSLVLQNTGELFF.

The rearrangement links TRBV6-6 to TRBJ1-1; no definite D call. V was pared by 2 bases and J by 5 bases, with 6 bases between. Looked up from germline, CDR1 is MNHNY and CDR2 is SVGAGI (reference sequence). The CDR3 contains 12 residues. The CDR3 DNA is TGTGCCAGCAGTTACCCCGAGACTGAAGCTTTCTTT. Amino acid sequence: CASSYPETEAFF.

The V and J genes are TRBV9 and TRBJ2-3, with D possibly being TRBD1 (6 bases). This CDR3 spans 16 amino acids. CDR1 is SGDLS and CDR2 is YYNGEE in the germline V gene. V lost 5 bases, J lost 4 bases, and 20 bases lay in between. CDR3 sequence reads: CASRKGAGTGSDTQYF. The CDR3 region has the DNA TGTGCCAGCAGGAAAGGGGCGGGTACAGGGTCAGATACGCAGTATTTT.

This clonotype came up many times. This rearrangement joins TRBV2 to TRBJ2-1; 9 bases are a match to TRBD2. This CDR3 comprises 17 residues. Trimming took 1 base from V and 0 from J; bases not matched to a gene: 4. Germline-derived CDR1 and CDR2 are SNHLY and FYNNEI. The CDR3 bases are TGTGCCAGCAGTGAAGATGCGGGAGGGAGCTCCTACAATGAGCAGTTCTTC. It encodes CASSEDAGGSSYNEQFF.

The chain employs TRBV10-1 and TRBJ2-2; D may be TRBD2 (6 bases). Trimming removed 0 bases from V and 4 bases from J, with 18 bases in between. The germline V gene encodes CDR1 WNHNN and CDR2 SYGVQD (reference sequence). The CDR3 consists of 18 residues. As DNA, the CDR3 is TGCGCCAGCAGTGAGTCGGGGATAGGACTACAGAGCACCGGGGAGCTGTTTTTT. This codes for CASSESGIGLQSTGELFF.

This clonotype was recorded many times. The chain uses TRBV28 and TRBJ1-5, with D possibly matching TRBD1 (6 bases). The V gene's germline CDR1 is MDHEN and CDR2 SYDVKM. CDR3 size: 13 residues. With 7 bases removed from V and 9 bases from J, the gap between germline ends came to 16 bases. CDR3 sequence reads: CASNPGQGWPQHF. CDR3 bases: TGTGCCAGCAACCCGGGACAAGGCTGGCCCCAGCATTTT.

This clonotype was found many times. V and J are TRBV20-1 and TRBJ2-5; 14 bases are shared with TRBD2. Per the germline V gene, CDR1 is DFQATT and CDR2 is SNEGSKA (reference sequence). The CDR3 sequence is 17 residues long. Germline trimming cut 1 base from V and 5 bases from J; bases unmatched to any gene: 9. The CDR3 protein is CSARAVTSGRAGETQYF. The CDR3 DNA is TGCAGTGCTAGAGCGGTGACTAGCGGGAGGGCCGGGGAGACCCAGTACTTC.

This clonotype has ten or more counts. The genes are TRBV5-1 and TRBJ2-7; 10 positions agree with TRBD1. The ends lost 3 bases at V and 7 bases at J; junction bases unmatched: 7. Germline V gene sequence: CDR1 SGHRS, CDR2 YFSETQ. The CDR3 runs to 14 residues. Here the CDR3 DNA reads TGCGCCAGCAGCTCGGGACAGGGGTTCAGGGAGCAGTACTTC. Translation gives CASSSGQGFREQYF.